This T cell receptor (beta chain) appears in the sequencing data of a study of a mutant IDH1 vaccine in newly diagnosed glioma. Whole-study context: Initiation of the vaccine course occurred 4-6 weeks after radiotherapy alone, or alongside temozolomide cycles.

Trimming took off 3 bases at V and 2 bases at J, with 16 bases between the two ends. The CDR3 totals 16 residues. From germline, CDR1 is KGHSH and CDR2 LQKENI. Stated time point: week 5, during vaccination. Alongside topical imiquimod, each dose of vaccine comprised 300 ug of mutant IDH1 20-mer peptide. Repertoires were generated with immunoSEQ multiplex PCR, while TCRdb's copy carries only in-frame clones and drops some. The repertoire holds approximately 57,000 clones, 70% to 85% seen once, with 3% to 3.5% in the top ten. On this clone: What it binds is unknown.

This receptor was obtained from a woman younger than 30 with glioma. Some clones in this sample may be carry-over from other donors' samples. This sample comprised PBMCs, obtained from a glioma patient whose treatment included an IDH1 peptide vaccine. This chain connects TRBV18 to TRBJ1-2, with a tentative D call TRBD1 (6 bases). CDR3 region: CASSPKNRAANYGYTF. CDR3 DNA sequence: TGTGCCAGCTCACCTAAGAACAGGGCCGCGAACTATGGCTACACCTTC.